The subject of this entry is one T cell receptor beta chain. Authors' data handling: It was from reference gene primer amplification that nucleated cell counts were estimated. Sequenced by immunoSEQ multiplex PCR; TCRdb stores in-frame clones only, minus some. From that table come the V and J calls and clone size; the DNA was used to work out D and trimming. The table has around 300,000 clones, about nine tenths seen once. The CDR3 consists of 14 residues. Deletions cut 2 bases from V and 5 bases from J, with 10 bases between. Germline loops: CDR1 KGHSH, CDR2 LQKENI. The data were taken from a study of blood T cell repertoires in COVID-19. Looking at the study overall: PBMCs, B-cell-depleted T cells, or T cells provided the cDNA or gDNA that made up the material.

This sequence originates from a young woman with active or convalescent COVID-19. J is TRBJ2-4 and V is TRBV18; D uncertain. The sample was peripheral blood. The CDR3 bases are TGTGCCAGCTCACCAAGAGTGTACCAAAACATTCAGTACTTC. Amino acid sequence: CASSPRVYQNIQYF.